This T cell receptor beta chain was sequenced in a study of blood T cell repertoires in COVID-19. Looked up from germline, CDR1 is SQVTM and CDR2 is ANQGSEA. The CDR3 runs 13 residues. With 7 bases clipped from V and 6 bases from J, the junction kept 7 bases outside the gene matches. The authors' processing: Reference gene primer amplification yielded estimated nucleated cell counts. The table came from immunoSEQ multiplex PCR; TCRdb's copy has only in-frame clones and leaves some out. V, J and clone size reflect that table, while D and trimming were determined from the DNA. The table shows fewer than 150,000 clones, with 84% occurring only once.

The clonotype was recovered from a human donor in a cohort sampled during active COVID-19. Sequencing was carried out using peripheral blood. V gene TRBV29-1 combines with J gene TRBJ2-3, with 10 bases aligning to TRBD1. Written as DNA, the CDR3 is TGCAGCGCGACAGGGGGCAATGAGGATACGCAGTATTTT. Residues: CSATGGNEDTQYF.